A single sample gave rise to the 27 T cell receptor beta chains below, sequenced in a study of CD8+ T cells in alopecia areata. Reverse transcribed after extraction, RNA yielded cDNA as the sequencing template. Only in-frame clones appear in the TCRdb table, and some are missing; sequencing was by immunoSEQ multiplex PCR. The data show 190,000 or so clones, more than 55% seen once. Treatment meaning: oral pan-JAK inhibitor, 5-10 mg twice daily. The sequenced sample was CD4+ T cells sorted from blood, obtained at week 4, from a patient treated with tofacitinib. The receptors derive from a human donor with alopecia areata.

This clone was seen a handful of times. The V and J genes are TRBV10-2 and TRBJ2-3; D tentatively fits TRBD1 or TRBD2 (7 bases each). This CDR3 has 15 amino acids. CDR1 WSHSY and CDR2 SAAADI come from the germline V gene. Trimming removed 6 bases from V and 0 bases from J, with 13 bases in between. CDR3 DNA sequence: TGCGCCAGCAGCAGGGGGGGCTACAGCACAGATACGCAGTATTTT. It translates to CASSRGGYSTDTQYF.

CDR3 amino acids: CASSELAGGPGETQYF. The CDR3 DNA reads TGTGCCAGCAGTGAACTAGCGGGGGGGCCTGGTGAGACCCAGTACTTC. The rearrangement uses TRBV2 and TRBJ2-5; 12 bases are shared with TRBD2. This CDR3 contains 16 residues. From germline, CDR1 is SNHLY and CDR2 FYNNEI. Trimming removed 2 bases from V and 5 bases from J; junction bases left unmatched: 6. Full variable domain (missing parts from reference TRBV2 and TRBJ2-5): EPEVTQTPSHQVTQMGQEVILRCVPISNHLYFYWYRQILGQKVEFLVSFYNNEISEKSEIFDDQFSVERPDGSNFTLKIRSTKLEDSAMYFCASSELAGGPGETQYFGPGTRLLVL.

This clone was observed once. The CDR3, as DNA: TGTGCCTGGAGACCCACAGGGCCCTATCAGCCCCAGCATTTT. This translates into CAWRPTGPYQPQHF. The chain has TRBV30 and TRBJ1-5; D is perhaps TRBD1 (6 bases). V dropped 3 bases and J dropped 5 bases, with 14 bases sitting between them. Germline V gives CDR1 GTSNPN, CDR2 SVGIG (reference sequence). The CDR3 has 14 amino acids.

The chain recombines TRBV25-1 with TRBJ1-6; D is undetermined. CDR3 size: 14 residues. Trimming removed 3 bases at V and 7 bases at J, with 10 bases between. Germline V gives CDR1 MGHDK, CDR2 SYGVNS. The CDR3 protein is CASSETGGNSPLHF. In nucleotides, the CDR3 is TGTGCCAGCAGTGAGACGGGCGGGAATTCACCCCTCCACTTT.

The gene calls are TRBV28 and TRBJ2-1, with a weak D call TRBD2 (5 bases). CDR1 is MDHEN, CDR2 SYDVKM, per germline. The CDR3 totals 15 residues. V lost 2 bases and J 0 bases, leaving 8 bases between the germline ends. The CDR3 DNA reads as TGTGCCAGCAGTTTAGCGGGTATCTCCTACAATGAGCAGTTCTTC. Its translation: CASSLAGISYNEQFF.

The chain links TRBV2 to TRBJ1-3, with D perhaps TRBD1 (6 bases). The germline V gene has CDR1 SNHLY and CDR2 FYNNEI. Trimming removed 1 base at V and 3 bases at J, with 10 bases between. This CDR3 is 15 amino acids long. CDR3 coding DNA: TGTGCCAGCAGTGAAGGAGACAGGATTGGAAACACCATATATTTT. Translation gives CASSEGDRIGNTIYF.

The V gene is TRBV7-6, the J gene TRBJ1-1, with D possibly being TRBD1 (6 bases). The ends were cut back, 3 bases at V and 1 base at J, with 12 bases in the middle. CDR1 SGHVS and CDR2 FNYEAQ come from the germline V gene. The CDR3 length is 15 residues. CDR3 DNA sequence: TGTGCCAGCAGCTTGGACAGTGCCACGAACACTGAAGCTTTCTTT. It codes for CASSLDSATNTEAFF.

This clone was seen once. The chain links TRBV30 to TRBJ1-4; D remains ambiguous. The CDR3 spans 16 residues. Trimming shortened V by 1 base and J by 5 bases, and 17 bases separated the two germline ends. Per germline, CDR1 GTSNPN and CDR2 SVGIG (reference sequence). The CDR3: CAWSDIPVKSNEKLFF. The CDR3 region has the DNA TGTGCCTGGAGTGACATTCCAGTAAAGTCGAATGAAAAACTGTTTTTT.

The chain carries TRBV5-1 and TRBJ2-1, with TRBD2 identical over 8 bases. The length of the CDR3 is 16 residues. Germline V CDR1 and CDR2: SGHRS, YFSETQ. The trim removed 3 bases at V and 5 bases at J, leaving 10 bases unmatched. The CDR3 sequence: CASSSREAGGNNEQFF. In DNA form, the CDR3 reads TGCGCCAGCAGCTCCCGGGAGGCGGGGGGAAACAATGAGCAGTTCTTC.

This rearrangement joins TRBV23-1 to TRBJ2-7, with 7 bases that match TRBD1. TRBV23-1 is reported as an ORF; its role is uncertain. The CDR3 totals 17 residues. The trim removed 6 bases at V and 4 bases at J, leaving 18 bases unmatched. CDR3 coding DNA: TGCGCCAGCAGACGGGACAGAGGACCGAGTTCCCCTTACGAGCAGTACTTC. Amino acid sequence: CASRRDRGPSSPYEQYF.

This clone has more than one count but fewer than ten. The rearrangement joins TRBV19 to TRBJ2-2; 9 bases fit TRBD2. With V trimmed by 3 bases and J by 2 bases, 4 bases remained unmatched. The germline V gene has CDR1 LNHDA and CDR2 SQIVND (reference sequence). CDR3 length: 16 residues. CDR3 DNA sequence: TGTGCCAGTAGTATCTCTAGCGGGGTAAACACCGGGGAGCTGTTTTTT. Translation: CASSISSGVNTGELFF.

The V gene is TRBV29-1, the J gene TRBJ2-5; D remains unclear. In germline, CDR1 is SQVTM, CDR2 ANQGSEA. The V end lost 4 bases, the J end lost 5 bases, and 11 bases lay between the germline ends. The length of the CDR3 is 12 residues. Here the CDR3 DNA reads TGCAGCGTTGCCGGCCTCGGGGAGACCCAGTACTTC. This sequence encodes CSVAGLGETQYF.

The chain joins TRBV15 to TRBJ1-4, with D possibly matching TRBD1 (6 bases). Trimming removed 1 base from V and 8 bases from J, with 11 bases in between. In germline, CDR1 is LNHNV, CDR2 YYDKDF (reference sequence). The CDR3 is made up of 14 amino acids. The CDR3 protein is CATSRGGGGEKLFF. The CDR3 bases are TGTGCCACCAGCAGAGGAGGCGGGGGCGAAAAACTGTTTTTT.

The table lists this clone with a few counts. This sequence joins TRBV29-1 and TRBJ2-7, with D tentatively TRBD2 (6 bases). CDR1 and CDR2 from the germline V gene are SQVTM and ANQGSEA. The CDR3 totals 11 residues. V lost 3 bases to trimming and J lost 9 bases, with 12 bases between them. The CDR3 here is CSVDTAGGQYF. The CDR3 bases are TGCAGCGTTGATACAGCGGGCGGGCAGTACTTC.

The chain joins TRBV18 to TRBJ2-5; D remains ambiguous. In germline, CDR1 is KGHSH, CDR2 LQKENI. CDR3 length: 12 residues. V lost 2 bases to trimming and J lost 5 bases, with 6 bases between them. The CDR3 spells CASSPNGETQYF. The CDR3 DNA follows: TGTGCCAGCTCACCAAACGGGGAGACCCAGTACTTC.

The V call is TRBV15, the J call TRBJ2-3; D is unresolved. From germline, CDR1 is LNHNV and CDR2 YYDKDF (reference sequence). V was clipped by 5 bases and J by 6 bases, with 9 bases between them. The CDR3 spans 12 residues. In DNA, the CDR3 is TGTGCCACCAGCGTCGCCGAGGATACGCAGTATTTT. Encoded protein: CATSVAEDTQYF.

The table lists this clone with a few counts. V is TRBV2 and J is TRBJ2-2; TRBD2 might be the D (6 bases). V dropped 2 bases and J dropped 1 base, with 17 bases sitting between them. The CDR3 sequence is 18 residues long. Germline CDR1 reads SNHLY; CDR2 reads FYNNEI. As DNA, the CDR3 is TGTGCCAGCAGTGAATGGGGCCTTCGCGGGGAGAACACCGGGGAGCTGTTTTTT. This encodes CASSEWGLRGENTGELFF.

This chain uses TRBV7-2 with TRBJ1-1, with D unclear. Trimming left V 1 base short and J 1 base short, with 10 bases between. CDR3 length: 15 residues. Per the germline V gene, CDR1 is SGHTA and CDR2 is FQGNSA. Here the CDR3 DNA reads TGTGCCAGCAGCTTAGGAGGCTGGGCGAACACTGAAGCTTTCTTT. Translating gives CASSLGGWANTEAFF. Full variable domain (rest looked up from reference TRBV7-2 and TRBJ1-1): GAGVSQSPSNKVTEKGKDVELRCDPISGHTALYWYRQSLGQGLEFLIYFQGNSAPDKSGLPSDRFSAERTGGSVSTLTIQRTQQEDSAVYLCASSLGGWANTEAFFGQGTRLTVV.

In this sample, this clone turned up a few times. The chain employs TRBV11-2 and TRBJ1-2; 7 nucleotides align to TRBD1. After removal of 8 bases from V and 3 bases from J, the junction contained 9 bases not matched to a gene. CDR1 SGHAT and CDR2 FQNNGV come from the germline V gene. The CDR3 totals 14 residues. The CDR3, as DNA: TGTGCCAGCCGACAGGGCCAGCGGGACTATGGCTACACCTTC. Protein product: CASRQGQRDYGYTF.

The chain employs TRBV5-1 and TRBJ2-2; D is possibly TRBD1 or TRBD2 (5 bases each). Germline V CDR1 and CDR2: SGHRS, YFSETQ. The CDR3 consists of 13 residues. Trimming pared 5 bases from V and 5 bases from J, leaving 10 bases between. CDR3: CASSAWGTGELFF. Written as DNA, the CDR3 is TGCGCCAGCAGTGCGTGGGGGACCGGGGAGCTGTTTTTT.

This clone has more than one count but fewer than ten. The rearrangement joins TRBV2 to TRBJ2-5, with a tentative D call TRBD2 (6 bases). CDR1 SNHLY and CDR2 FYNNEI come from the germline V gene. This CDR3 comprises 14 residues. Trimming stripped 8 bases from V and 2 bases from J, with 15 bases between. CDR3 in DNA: TGTGCCAGCGGACGGGACTTTGCTCAAGAGACCCAGTACTTC. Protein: CASGRDFAQETQYF.

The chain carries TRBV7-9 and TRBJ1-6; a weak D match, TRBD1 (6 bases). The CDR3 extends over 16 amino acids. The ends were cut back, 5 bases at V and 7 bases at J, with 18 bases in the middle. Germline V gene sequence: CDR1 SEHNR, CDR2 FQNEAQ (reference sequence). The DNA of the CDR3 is TGTGCCAGCAGCCCGGTGATGACAGGAAGGAATTCACCCCTCCACTTT. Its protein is CASSPVMTGRNSPLHF.

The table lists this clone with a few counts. The CDR3 DNA reads as TGCAGCGGGGACAGCATTAATTCACCCCTCCACTTT. This translates into CSGDSINSPLHF. This rearrangement joins TRBV29-1 to TRBJ1-6, with 7 bases lining up with TRBD1. V lost 7 bases, J lost 6 bases, and 3 bases stayed unmatched. The germline gives CDR1 SQVTM, CDR2 ANQGSEA. This CDR3 is 12 amino acids long.

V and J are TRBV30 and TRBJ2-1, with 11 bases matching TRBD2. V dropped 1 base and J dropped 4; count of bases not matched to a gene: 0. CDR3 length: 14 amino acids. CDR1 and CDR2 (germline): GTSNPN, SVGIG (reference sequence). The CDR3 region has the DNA TGTGCCTGGAGTGCTAGCGGGGGGTACAATGAGCAGTTCTTC. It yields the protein CAWSASGGYNEQFF.

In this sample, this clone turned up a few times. The CDR3 sequence: CATARGDRPYEQYF. CDR3 bases: TGTGCCACCGCCCGGGGGGACAGACCTTACGAGCAGTACTTC. The V and J genes are TRBV15 and TRBJ2-7, with D tentatively TRBD1 or TRBD2 (7 bases each). The V and J ends lost 8 bases and 4 bases respectively, with 18 bases between them. Germline V CDR1 and CDR2: LNHNV, YYDKDF (reference sequence). The CDR3 runs 14 residues.

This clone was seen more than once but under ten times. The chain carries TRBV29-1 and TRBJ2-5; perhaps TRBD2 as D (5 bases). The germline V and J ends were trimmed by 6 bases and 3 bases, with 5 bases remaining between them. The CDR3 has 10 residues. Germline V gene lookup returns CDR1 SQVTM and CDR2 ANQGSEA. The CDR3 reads CSVTKETQYF. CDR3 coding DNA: TGCAGCGTGACTAAAGAGACCCAGTACTTC.

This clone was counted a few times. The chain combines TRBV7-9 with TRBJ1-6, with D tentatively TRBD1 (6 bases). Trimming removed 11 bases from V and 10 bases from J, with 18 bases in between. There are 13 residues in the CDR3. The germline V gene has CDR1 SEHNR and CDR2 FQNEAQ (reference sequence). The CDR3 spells CAGTGQGYSPLHF. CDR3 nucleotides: TGTGCCGGAACGGGACAAGGATACTCACCCCTCCACTTT.